This T cell receptor beta chain was observed in a study of low-dose radiotherapy and immunotherapy resistance in tumors. The germline CDR1 and CDR2 sequences are SGHNT and YYREEE (reference sequence). The trim removed 4 bases at V and 8 bases at J, leaving 6 bases unmatched. The CDR3 covers 14 residues. Both TCRalpha and TCRbeta chains were reverse transcribed with V-gene-specific primers. With a V-primer adapter and a constant-region primer, TCRs were amplified for around 21 PCR cycles. One entry per CDR3 protein, called by TCRdb with MiXCR from the reads. The table shows approximately 100,000 distinct CDR3 sequences, with less than 25% occurring only once. Time point given: after trial treatment. The treatment here: LDRT plus nivolumab, ipilimumab, low-dose cyclophosphamide and aspirin (RACIN trial).

This receptor was taken from a male donor with prostate cancer. Specimen: PBMCs, collected after low-dose radiotherapy plus immunotherapy. The chain uses TRBV5-4 and TRBJ1-4; 9 nucleotides agree with TRBD1. CDR3 nucleotide sequence: TGTGCCAGCAGCGACAGGACAGGGGAAGAAAAACTGTTTTTT. This sequence encodes CASSDRTGEEKLFF.